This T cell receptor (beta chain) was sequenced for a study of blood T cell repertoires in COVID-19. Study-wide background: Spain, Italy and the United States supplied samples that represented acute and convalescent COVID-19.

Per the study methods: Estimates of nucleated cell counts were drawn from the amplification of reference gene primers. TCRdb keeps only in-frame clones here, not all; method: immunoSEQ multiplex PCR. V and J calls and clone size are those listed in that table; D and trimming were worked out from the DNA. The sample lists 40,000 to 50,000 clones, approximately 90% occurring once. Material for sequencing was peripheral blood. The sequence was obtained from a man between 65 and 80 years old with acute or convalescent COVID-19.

For the CDR3, the DNA is TGTGCCAGCAGTTCGCCGGGACAGATATTCAATCAGCCCCAGCATTTT. Translated: CASSSPGQIFNQPQHF. The V gene is TRBV28, the J gene TRBJ1-5; TRBD1 matches 7 bases. The CDR3 sequence is 16 residues long. V was clipped by 4 bases and J by 3 bases; unmatched bases: 9. Looked up from germline, CDR1 is MDHEN and CDR2 is SYDVKM.